These T cell receptor beta chains were read from a single sample in a study of blood T cell repertoires in COVID-19. The table came from immunoSEQ multiplex PCR; TCRdb's copy has only in-frame clones and leaves some out. The sample includes a few hundred thousand clones, over 75% of them seen just once. What was sequenced was peripheral blood. The receptors shown here come from an older woman with acute or convalescent COVID-19. The CDR3 runs from the conserved cysteine through the conserved F or W. The order of the fields is D gene, clone size, V gene, J gene, CDR3 DNA, CDR3 protein. A D gene is named only where the DNA matches it firmly. Clone sizes are given selectively: once, few, many, or a class where the clone is expanded.

NA	NA	TRBV28	TRBJ1-5	TGTGCCAGCAGTCCGCTCCCGGACAGACAGCCCCAGCATTTT	CASSPLPDRQPQHF
TRBD2	once	TRBV27	TRBJ2-3	TGTGCCAGCAGTTTACAAGGGACTAACGGAGATACGCAGTATTTT	CASSLQGTNGDTQYF
NA	NA	TRBV7-2	TRBJ1-6	TGTGCCAGCAGCCCCCAGTCTAGCCAAGGCTATAATTCACCCCTCCACTTT	CASSPQSSQGYNSPLHF
TRBD1	NA	TRBV7-9	TRBJ1-4	TGTGCCAGCAGCTCTGGACAGGCCGAAAAACTGTTTTTT	CASSSGQAEKLFF
NA	NA	TRBV11-2	TRBJ2-5	TGTGCCAGCAGCTTAGCGGGTGGGTACCAAGAGACCCAGTACTTC	CASSLAGGYQETQYF
TRBD1	NA	TRBV5-5	TRBJ2-1	TGTGCCAGCAGCCCGGGACAGGCCTCTTCCTACAATGAGCAGTTCTTC	CASSPGQASSYNEQFF
TRBD1	NA	TRBV4-1	TRBJ2-7	TGCGCCAGCAGCCAAGTAGGGACAGCCTACGAGCAGTACTTC	CASSQVGTAYEQYF
NA	NA	TRBV2	TRBJ1-1	TGTGCCAGCAGCCGCGATGGGAACACTGAAGCTTTCTTT	CASSRDGNTEAFF
TRBD2	NA	TRBV11-2	TRBJ2-1	TGTGCCAGCAGCCCCCTCCCCCCGGGACTAGCGCCTTACAATGAGCAGTTCTTC	CASSPLPPGLAPYNEQFF
NA	NA	TRBV27	TRBJ2-1	TGTGCCAGCAGTCGGGCGGGGGCATACAATGAGCAGTTCTTC	CASSRAGAYNEQFF
NA	NA	TRBV27	TRBJ2-3	TGTGCCAGCAGTTCACTCAGGGTCGCAGATACGCAGTATTTT	CASSSLRVADTQYF
NA	NA	TRBV18	TRBJ1-1	TGTGCCAGCTCAGAGGACACTAAATTTGAAGCTTTCTTT	CASSEDTKFEAFF
NA	many	TRBV6-6	TRBJ1-5	TGTGCCAGCAGCCCGACAGGTGGCAATCAGCCCCAGCATTTT	CASSPTGGNQPQHF
NA	once	TRBV5-6	TRBJ2-2	TGTGCCAGCAGCTTCGCCGGGGTACCGAACACCGGGGAGCTGTTTTTT	CASSFAGVPNTGELFF
NA	NA	TRBV2	TRBJ2-1	TGTGCCAGCACTCAAGAGGTTGCCTCCTACAATGAGCAGTTCTTC	CASTQEVASYNEQFF
TRBD2	NA	TRBV9	TRBJ2-1	TGTGCCAGCAGTCCGGGGGGGTCCTACAATGAGCAGTTCTTC	CASSPGGSYNEQFF
TRBD1	NA	TRBV6-6	TRBJ2-2	TGTGCCAGCAGTGACAGGGGGACCGGGGAGCTGTTTTTT	CASSDRGTGELFF
NA	NA	TRBV11-1	TRBJ2-5	TGTGCCAGCAGCTTAGGGACAAGGGAAGAGACCCAGTACTTC	CASSLGTREETQYF
NA	NA	TRBV5-6	TRBJ1-6	TGTGCCAGCAGCTTCCAGCAGGGCGAGTCACCCCTCCACTTT	CASSFQQGESPLHF
NA	NA	TRBV15	TRBJ2-5	TGTGCCACCAGCAGCGGGTTACGTGGGGAGACCCAGTACTTC	CATSSGLRGETQYF
NA	NA	TRBV15	TRBJ1-1	TGTGCCACCAGCAGAGATCTTTGGTCCCCGGACAGTCTTTGGGCTTTCTTT	CATSRDLWSPDSLWAFF
TRBD1	few	TRBV28	TRBJ2-7	TGTGCCAGCAGGGAACAGGGGGCGCGGGTCCACGAGCAGTACTTC	CASREQGARVHEQYF
TRBD1	NA	TRBV3-1/TRBV3-2	TRBJ1-1	TGTGCCAGCAGTTTCACAGGGGGGAACACTGAAGCTTTCTTT	CASSFTGGNTEAFF
TRBD1	few	TRBV14	TRBJ2-5	TGTGCCAGCAGCCCACAGGGGCAAGAGACCCAGTACTTC	CASSPQGQETQYF
NA	NA	TRBV3-1/TRBV3-2	TRBJ1-6	TGTGCCAGCAGTACAGCGGGTAATTCACCCCTCCACTTT	CASSTAGNSPLHF
TRBD2	NA	TRBV27	TRBJ2-3	TGTGCCAGCAGTTCTCTACGCCTAGCGGGGGGACCAGATACGCAGTATTTT	CASSSLRLAGGPDTQYF
TRBD1	NA	TRBV5-1	TRBJ1-2	TGCGCCAGCAGCTCGGACAGGGGGGACTATGGCTACACCTTC	CASSSDRGDYGYTF
NA	NA	TRBV6-5	TRBJ1-1	TGTGCCAGCGGGTACAGGGTCGGGAACACTGAAGCTTTCTTT	CASGYRVGNTEAFF
NA	NA	TRBV28	TRBJ2-3	TGTGCCAGCAGTTTGGCGGGTACAGATACGCAGTATTTT	CASSLAGTDTQYF
TRBD2	NA	TRBV4-1	TRBJ2-1	TGCGCCAGCAGCCCGGCCCCTAGCGGGAGGGCCTCCAACAATGAGCAGTTCTTC	CASSPAPSGRASNNEQFF
NA	NA	TRBV21-1	TRBJ2-7	TGTGCCAGCAGCAAAGAAGACAGTCTCTACGAGCAGTACTTC	CASSKEDSLYEQYF
TRBD2	NA	TRBV24-1	TRBJ2-1	TGTGCCACCAGTGATCGGACTAGCGGGGGGGCCTACTCCTACAATGAGCAGTTCTTC	CATSDRTSGGAYSYNEQFF
TRBD1	once	TRBV28	TRBJ2-7	TGTGCCAGCAGTCCCCACAGGGGCCCCTACGAGCAGTACTTC	CASSPHRGPYEQYF
TRBD2	NA	TRBV29-1	TRBJ2-1	TGCAGCGTTGAAGATCTAAGTGCGGGAGGTTCCTACAATGAGCAGTTCTTC	CSVEDLSAGGSYNEQFF
NA	NA	TRBV27	TRBJ1-1	TGTGCCAGCAGTTTCTCCAGGGATCCGAACACTGAAGCTTTCTTT	CASSFSRDPNTEAFF
NA	NA	TRBV10-3	TRBJ1-1	TGTGCCATCAGTGAAACAGGCTATAATGAAGCTTTCTTT	CAISETGYNEAFF
NA	NA	TRBV9	TRBJ2-1	TGTGCCAGCCCCCCCCCAGGCTCGCAGTTCTTC	CASPPPGSQFF
NA	NA	TRBV11-3	TRBJ2-3	TGTGCCAGCAGCCGGACATTATTGGATACGCAGTATTTT	CASSRTLLDTQYF
NA	NA	TRBV4-2	TRBJ2-7	TGTGCCAGCAGCCAACTGGTCGGTCGCGAGCAGTACTTC	CASSQLVGREQYF